This T cell receptor (beta chain) was identified during a study of T cell responses to AZD1222 COVID-19 vaccine. As concerns this clone: What it binds is unknown.

Study outcomes and limitations: Spike regions recognized by vaccine-associated CD4 TCRs spanned the protein, led by 160-218 and 743-854. Baseline seropositives among AZD1222 recipients totaled only five or six. It was only after the peak T cell response that any repertoires were sampled. Unmutated variant regions reportedly attract nearly half of all spike-specific TCRs.

V was shortened by 3 bases and J by 4 bases, with 12 bases between the two germline ends. Germline V gene sequence: CDR1 SGHTA, CDR2 FQGNSA. The CDR3 has 14 residues. Clones were read by immunoSEQ multiplex PCR, and TCRdb kept only the in-frame ones, dropping some. The profile shows more than 150,000 clones, roughly 92% of them singletons. The source was peripheral blood, collected on day 0 of AZD1222 vaccination. This chain links TRBV7-2 with TRBJ1-2; D remains ambiguous. The receptor was derived from an adult in good health. The CDR3 DNA follows: TGTGCCAGCAGCTTGGGCCCGGAGGGCTATGGCTACACCTTC. The encoded protein is CASSLGPEGYGYTF.